One sample yielded the 9 T cell receptor beta chains listed below, sequenced in a study of OX40 agonist ivuxolimab in advanced cancers. Assay used: immunoSEQ multiplex PCR; TCRdb lists only in-frame clones, some missing. This table has under 95,000 clones, roughly 85% appearing once. The sample was CD4+ or CD8+ T cells sorted from blood, taken in a trial of the OX40 agonist ivuxolimab. Source of these receptors: an adult with an advanced solid tumor such as melanoma, head and neck, liver or kidney cancer.

This sequence joins TRBV7-2 and TRBJ2-3; tentative D call: TRBD2 (6 bases). V lost 2 bases and J 0 bases, leaving 9 bases between the germline ends. This CDR3 is 15 amino acids long. Germline values: CDR1 SGHTA, CDR2 FQGNSA. The CDR3: CASSLWLASTDTQYF. The CDR3 bases are TGTGCCAGCAGCTTATGGCTAGCGAGCACAGATACGCAGTATTTT. Drawing the rest from reference TRBV7-2 and TRBJ2-3, the complete variable domain is GAGVSQSPSNKVTEKGKDVELRCDPISGHTALYWYRQSLGQGLEFLIYFQGNSAPDKSGLPSDRFSAERTGGSVSTLTIQRTQQEDSAVYLCASSLWLASTDTQYFGPGTRLTVL.

The chain links TRBV7-3 to TRBJ2-5; 13 bases are a match to TRBD2. Trimming removed 5 bases from V and 5 bases from J; junction bases left unmatched: 5. The CDR3 is made up of 15 amino acids. CDR1 and CDR2 (germline): SGHTA, FQGTGA. The CDR3 DNA sequence: TGTGCCAGCAGCCCGGGACTAGCGGGGACGGAGACCCAGTACTTC. Protein sequence: CASSPGLAGTETQYF.

V usage is TRBV5-1 and J usage is TRBJ1-5; no clear D gene. The CDR3 has 13 residues. Deletions cut 0 bases from V and 4 bases from J, with 5 bases between. The germline V gene has CDR1 SGHRS and CDR2 YFSETQ. The CDR3 DNA reads TGCGCCAGCAGCTTGGGCGTGAATCAGCCCCAGCATTTT. This sequence encodes CASSLGVNQPQHF.

The chain carries TRBV5-1 and TRBJ1-2; no clear D gene. The CDR3 is made up of 14 amino acids. Germline V CDR1 and CDR2: SGHRS, YFSETQ. V lost 0 bases, J lost 5 bases, and 11 bases lay in between. DNA for the CDR3: TGCGCCAGCAGCTTGGATCCAGGAACATATGGCTACACCTTC. Its translation is CASSLDPGTYGYTF. Complete variable domain (other parts from reference TRBV5-1 and TRBJ1-2): KAGVTQTPRYLIKTRGQQVTLSCSPISGHRSVSWYQQTPGQGLQFLFEYFSETQRNKGNFPGRFSGRQFSNSRSEMNVSTLELGDSALYLCASSLDPGTYGYTFGSGTRLTVV.

The genes are TRBV28 and TRBJ1-2; tentative D call: TRBD1 (5 bases). Between the trimmed V and J ends, which lost 4 bases and 1 base, there was a span of 13 bases. The CDR3 covers 15 residues. Germline CDR1 and CDR2: MDHEN and SYDVKM. The CDR3 spells CASSSGDPLNYGYTF. In nucleotides, the CDR3 is TGTGCCAGCAGTTCCGGGGACCCCCTTAACTATGGCTACACCTTC.

This clone showed up just once. This sequence joins TRBV6-6 and TRBJ1-1, with a weak D call TRBD1 (5 bases). Trimming pared 5 bases from V and 1 base from J, leaving 14 bases between. Germline CDR1 and CDR2: MNHNY and SVGAGI (reference sequence). The CDR3 has 15 amino acids. In nucleotides, the CDR3 is TGTGCCAGCAGTCATAACCGAGGACAGAACACTGAAGCTTTCTTT. Protein product: CASSHNRGQNTEAFF.

J is TRBJ2-3 and V is TRBV10-3, with 10 bases lining up with TRBD2. J lost 5 bases, V lost 0 bases, and 8 bases had no gene match. Germline loops: CDR1 ENHRY, CDR2 SYGVKD. The CDR3 totals 17 residues. The chain's CDR3 is CAISESTSGKSGDTQYF. The CDR3 coding sequence is TGTGCCATCAGTGAGTCTACTAGCGGGAAGAGTGGAGATACGCAGTATTTT.

The chain couples TRBV19 to TRBJ2-7; D gene ambiguous. The V and J ends lost 7 bases and 3 bases respectively, with 10 bases between them. CDR1 and CDR2 (germline): LNHDA, SQIVND (reference sequence). This CDR3 spans 12 amino acids. The CDR3: CASIGDNYEQYF. The DNA for the CDR3 is TGTGCCAGTATAGGAGATAACTACGAGCAGTACTTC.

This chain joins TRBV7-2 and TRBJ1-6; 8 nucleotides agree with TRBD1. The germline V gene encodes CDR1 SGHTA and CDR2 FQGNSA. V dropped 6 bases and J dropped 4; count of bases not matched to a gene: 8. The CDR3 extends over 16 amino acids. CDR3 DNA: TGTGCCAGCAGACCCGGGACAGGCGATTATAATTCACCCCTCCACTTT. It yields the protein CASRPGTGDYNSPLHF.